Each of the 23 T cell receptor beta chains below was sequenced from the same sample in a study of blood T cell repertoires in COVID-19. Data came from immunoSEQ multiplex PCR; TCRdb stores just in-frame clones and leaves some out. The table includes hundreds of thousands of clones, roughly 90% detected once. The sequencing sample was made of peripheral blood. All receptors come from a woman in her sixties or seventies with COVID-19, enrolled during active disease.

This clone was detected only once. The gene calls are TRBV5-1 and TRBJ2-1; 10 bases are a match to TRBD1. The CDR3 is 15 residues long. CDR1 and CDR2 from the germline V gene are SGHRS and YFSETQ. J lost 4 bases, V lost 2 bases, and 3 bases had no gene match. CDR3 DNA: TGCGCCAGCAGCTTAGGACAGGGGGAATACAATGAGCAGTTCTTC. Translation: CASSLGQGEYNEQFF.

A few counts support this clone. This chain links TRBV18 with TRBJ2-7, with D uncertain. V gave up 1 base and J gave up 0 bases, with 7 bases separating them. Germline values: CDR1 KGHSH, CDR2 LQKENI. The CDR3 covers 14 residues. CDR3 nucleotide sequence: TGTGCCAGCTCACCACACACCCGCTCCTACGAGCAGTACTTC. As protein: CASSPHTRSYEQYF.

As DNA, the CDR3 is TGTGCCATCAGTGAGAAAGAGGATAGACCTGGAGGCTACACCTTC. Translation: CAISEKEDRPGGYTF. The chain has TRBV10-3 and TRBJ1-2; D is unclear. V was cut by 2 bases and J by 8 bases, with 18 bases left in between. Per the germline V gene, CDR1 is ENHRY and CDR2 is SYGVKD. The CDR3 is 15 amino acids.

The chain couples TRBV28 to TRBJ2-3; no clear D. Trimming removed 6 bases from V and 7 bases from J, with 20 bases in between. The CDR3 runs 15 residues. Per germline, CDR1 MDHEN and CDR2 SYDVKM. DNA for the CDR3: TGTGCCAGCAGCCGTCGCTTCTCCCAGACAAATACGCAGTATTTT. This codes for CASSRRFSQTNTQYF.

This clone was counted once. This chain uses TRBV10-2 with TRBJ1-1; D is possibly TRBD1 (6 bases). The V gene's germline CDR1 is WSHSY and CDR2 SAAADI. Trimming cost V 3 bases and J 1 base, with 9 bases left between them. The CDR3 has 14 residues. The CDR3 nucleotides read TGCGCCAGCAGTGATCAGGGGTGGAACACTGAAGCTTTCTTT. It codes for CASSDQGWNTEAFF.

The V call is TRBV7-3, the J call TRBJ2-4; 9 bases are a match to TRBD2. The CDR3 loop spans 13 amino acids. Germline lookup yields CDR1 SGHTA and CDR2 FQGTGA. Trimming removed 5 bases from V and 9 bases from J; junction bases left unmatched: 5. The CDR3 loop is CASSEQAGGIQYF. The CDR3 DNA reads TGTGCCAGCAGCGAACAAGCGGGGGGCATTCAGTACTTC. The entire variable domain, with the rest obtained from reference TRBV7-3 and TRBJ2-4, is as follows: GAGVSQTPSNKVTEKGKYVELRCDPISGHTALYWYRQSLGQGPEFLIYFQGTGAADDSGLPNDRFFAVRPEGSVSTLKIQRTERGDSAVYLCASSEQAGGIQYFGAGTRLSVL.

This clone was seen just once. The chain links TRBV2 to TRBJ2-5; D remains ambiguous. V was shortened by 6 bases and J by 4 bases, with 9 bases between the two germline ends. The CDR3 consists of 12 residues. CDR1 is SNHLY, CDR2 FYNNEI, per germline. In DNA form, the CDR3 reads TGTGCCAGCAGCCCCAATTTAGAGACCCAGTACTTC. Translated, it gives CASSPNLETQYF.

The chain carries TRBV24-1 and TRBJ1-5; no definite D call. The V end lost 4 bases, the J end lost 5 bases, and 5 bases lay between the germline ends. The CDR3 length is 12 residues. Germline lookup yields CDR1 KGHDR and CDR2 SFDVKD. In nucleotides, the CDR3 is TGTGCCACCAGTGACATAGATCAGCCCCAGCATTTT. Its translation is CATSDIDQPQHF.

The chain uses TRBV18 and TRBJ2-7; possible D gene TRBD1, 5 bases. CDR3 size: 15 residues. Trimming cost V 3 bases and J 1 base, with 13 bases left between them. Germline V gene sequence: CDR1 KGHSH, CDR2 LQKENI. CDR3 amino acids: CASSPTGEKSYEQYF. In DNA, the CDR3 is TGTGCCAGCTCACCCACAGGAGAAAAATCCTACGAGCAGTACTTC.

The J gene is TRBJ1-1, the V gene TRBV7-2; TRBD1 might be the D (6 bases). Germline CDR1 is SGHTA and CDR2 is FQGNSA. Trimming took 5 bases from V and 0 from J, leaving 19 bases between them. The length of the CDR3 is 17 residues. The CDR3: CASSIPLRGRVNTEAFF. Written as DNA, the CDR3 is TGTGCCAGCAGCATCCCCCTCAGGGGCAGGGTGAACACTGAAGCTTTCTTT.

V and J are TRBV5-4 and TRBJ1-2; 7 nucleotides agree with TRBD1. This CDR3 is built from 15 residues. The V gene's germline CDR1 is SGHNT and CDR2 YYREEE (reference sequence). The V gene end was trimmed by 5 bases and the J gene end by 5 bases; junction bases not matched to a gene: 12. The CDR3 DNA reads as TGTGCCAGCAGTCGAAGCGGACAGGATGCATATGGCTACACCTTC. This gives the protein CASSRSGQDAYGYTF.

This clone showed up just a few times. The J gene is TRBJ1-3, the V gene TRBV12-3 or TRBV12-4; D uncertain. V was clipped by 3 bases and J by 4 bases, with 4 bases between them. The length of the CDR3 is 12 residues. The CDR3 DNA follows: TGTGCCAGCAGTTTCTCGGGAAACACCATATATTTT. Translation gives CASSFSGNTIYF.

The rearrangement joins TRBV7-2 to TRBJ2-5, with 8 bases identical to TRBD2. V trimming: 5 bases; J trimming: 5 bases; junction bases outside the gene matches: 7. Germline V gene lookup returns CDR1 SGHTA and CDR2 FQGNSA. The CDR3 consists of 14 residues. This CDR3 is CASSAGGGPETQYF. CDR3 coding DNA: TGTGCCAGCAGCGCCGGCGGGGGGCCGGAGACCCAGTACTTC.

This clone occurred a few times. The genes are TRBV3-1 (or the pseudogene TRBV3-2) and TRBJ2-7; 9 nucleotides match TRBD2. With 1 base clipped from V and 3 bases from J, the junction kept 13 bases outside the gene matches. CDR1 is LGHDT, CDR2 YNNKEL, per germline (reference sequence). The CDR3 extends over 18 amino acids. Written as DNA, the CDR3 is TGTGCCAGCAGCCAAGCTAGGACTCGCGGGGGGGGTCTCTACGAGCAGTACTTC. Encoded protein: CASSQARTRGGGLYEQYF.

The V and J genes are TRBV9 and TRBJ2-7, with TRBD1 matching over 10 bases. Germline CDR1 is SGDLS and CDR2 is YYNGEE. The V segment lost 1 base and the J segment 4 bases; nucleotides outside the gene matches: 14. The CDR3 totals 18 residues. CDR3 DNA sequence: TGTGCCAGCAGCGTAACCCCTCCCGGCCTGGGACAGGGGTACGAGCAGTACTTC. This translates into CASSVTPPGLGQGYEQYF.

The chain recombines TRBV28 with TRBJ2-4; 7 nucleotides align to TRBD1. CDR3 length: 14 amino acids. Losses at the gene ends were 6 bases for V and 0 bases for J; bases not matched to a gene: 2. Germline V lookup: CDR1 MDHEN, CDR2 SYDVKM. CDR3: CASRGDRAKNIQYF. CDR3 DNA: TGTGCCAGCAGGGGGGACAGAGCCAAAAACATTCAGTACTTC. The variable domain in full, completed from reference TRBV28 and TRBJ2-4, reads DVKVTQSSRYLVKRTGEKVFLECVQDMDHENMFWYRQDPGLGLRLIYFSYDVKMKEKGDIPEGYSVSREKKERFSLILESASTNQTSMYLCASRGDRAKNIQYFGAGTRLSVL.

V and J are TRBV28 and TRBJ2-7, with D unresolved. The CDR3 is made up of 15 amino acids. CDR1 MDHEN and CDR2 SYDVKM come from the germline V gene. V was trimmed by 3 bases and J by 2 bases, leaving 14 bases between them. Here the CDR3 reads CASSLNPGLPYEQYF. CDR3 sequence (DNA): TGTGCCAGCAGTTTGAATCCAGGCCTTCCCTACGAGCAGTACTTC.

V and J are TRBV7-9 and TRBJ2-1, with D possibly being TRBD1 (6 bases). CDR1 is SEHNR and CDR2 is FQNEAQ in the germline V gene (reference sequence). The CDR3 is made up of 16 amino acids. V was shortened by 5 bases and J by 3 bases, with 17 bases between the two germline ends. The CDR3 loop is CASSPGARTYYNEQFF. The DNA of the CDR3 is TGTGCCAGCAGCCCAGGGGCCAGAACTTACTACAATGAGCAGTTCTTC.

This CDR3 is CASSLGQGREKLFF. The CDR3 coding sequence is TGTGCCAGCAGCTTAGGACAGGGAAGGGAAAAACTGTTTTTT. The chain links TRBV7-9 to TRBJ1-4; TRBD1 agrees at 7 bases. Germline values: CDR1 SEHNR, CDR2 FQNEAQ (reference sequence). V shed 1 base and J 8 bases; nucleotides not matched to a gene: 4. There are 14 residues in the CDR3. Supplemented by reference TRBV7-9 and TRBJ1-4, the full variable domain reads DTGVSQNPRHKITKRGQNVTFRCDPISEHNRLYWYRQTLGQGPEFLTYFQNEAQLEKSRLLSDRFSAERPKGSFSTLEIQRTEQGDSAMYLCASSLGQGREKLFFGSGTQLSVL.

For this clone: The sample holds other DNA sequences that translate to the same CDR3. The V and J genes are TRBV9 and TRBJ1-2; 9 bases are a match to TRBD1. Unmatched junction bases numbered 3, after V lost 3 bases and J lost 6 bases. This CDR3 is 13 amino acids long. Germline CDR1 is SGDLS and CDR2 is YYNGEE. Written as DNA, the CDR3 is TGTGCCAGCAGCGCGGGACAGGGTGATGGCTACACCTTC. Amino acids: CASSAGQGDGYTF.

V usage is TRBV5-1 and J usage is TRBJ1-1; TRBD1 agrees at 8 bases. Per the germline V gene, CDR1 is SGHRS and CDR2 is YFSETQ. The CDR3 covers 14 residues. V shed 6 bases and J 5 bases; nucleotides not matched to a gene: 9. The CDR3, as DNA: TGCGCCAGCACGCAGGGGGCGTTAGAGACTGAAGCTTTCTTT. This sequence encodes CASTQGALETEAFF.

This clone was seen just once. The CDR3 DNA reads TGTGCCACCAGCAGAGATCGGGGGGCTGCCGCAGATACGCAGTATTTT. Translation: CATSRDRGAAADTQYF. The chain uses TRBV15 and TRBJ2-3; TRBD2 might be the D (7 bases). CDR3 size: 16 residues. V was clipped by 0 bases and J by 4 bases, with 14 bases between them. CDR1 and CDR2 from the germline V gene are LNHNV and YYDKDF (reference sequence).

This clone was found once. The J gene is TRBJ1-2, the V gene TRBV6-2 or TRBV6-3, with TRBD1 matching over 7 bases. The CDR3 has 13 amino acids. Germline loops: CDR1 MNHEY, CDR2 SVGEGT. The ends lost 2 bases at V and 5 bases at J; junction bases unmatched: 2. The DNA of the CDR3 is TGTGCCAGCAGTTACGAACAGGGGTATGGCTACACCTTC. The encoded protein is CASSYEQGYGYTF.